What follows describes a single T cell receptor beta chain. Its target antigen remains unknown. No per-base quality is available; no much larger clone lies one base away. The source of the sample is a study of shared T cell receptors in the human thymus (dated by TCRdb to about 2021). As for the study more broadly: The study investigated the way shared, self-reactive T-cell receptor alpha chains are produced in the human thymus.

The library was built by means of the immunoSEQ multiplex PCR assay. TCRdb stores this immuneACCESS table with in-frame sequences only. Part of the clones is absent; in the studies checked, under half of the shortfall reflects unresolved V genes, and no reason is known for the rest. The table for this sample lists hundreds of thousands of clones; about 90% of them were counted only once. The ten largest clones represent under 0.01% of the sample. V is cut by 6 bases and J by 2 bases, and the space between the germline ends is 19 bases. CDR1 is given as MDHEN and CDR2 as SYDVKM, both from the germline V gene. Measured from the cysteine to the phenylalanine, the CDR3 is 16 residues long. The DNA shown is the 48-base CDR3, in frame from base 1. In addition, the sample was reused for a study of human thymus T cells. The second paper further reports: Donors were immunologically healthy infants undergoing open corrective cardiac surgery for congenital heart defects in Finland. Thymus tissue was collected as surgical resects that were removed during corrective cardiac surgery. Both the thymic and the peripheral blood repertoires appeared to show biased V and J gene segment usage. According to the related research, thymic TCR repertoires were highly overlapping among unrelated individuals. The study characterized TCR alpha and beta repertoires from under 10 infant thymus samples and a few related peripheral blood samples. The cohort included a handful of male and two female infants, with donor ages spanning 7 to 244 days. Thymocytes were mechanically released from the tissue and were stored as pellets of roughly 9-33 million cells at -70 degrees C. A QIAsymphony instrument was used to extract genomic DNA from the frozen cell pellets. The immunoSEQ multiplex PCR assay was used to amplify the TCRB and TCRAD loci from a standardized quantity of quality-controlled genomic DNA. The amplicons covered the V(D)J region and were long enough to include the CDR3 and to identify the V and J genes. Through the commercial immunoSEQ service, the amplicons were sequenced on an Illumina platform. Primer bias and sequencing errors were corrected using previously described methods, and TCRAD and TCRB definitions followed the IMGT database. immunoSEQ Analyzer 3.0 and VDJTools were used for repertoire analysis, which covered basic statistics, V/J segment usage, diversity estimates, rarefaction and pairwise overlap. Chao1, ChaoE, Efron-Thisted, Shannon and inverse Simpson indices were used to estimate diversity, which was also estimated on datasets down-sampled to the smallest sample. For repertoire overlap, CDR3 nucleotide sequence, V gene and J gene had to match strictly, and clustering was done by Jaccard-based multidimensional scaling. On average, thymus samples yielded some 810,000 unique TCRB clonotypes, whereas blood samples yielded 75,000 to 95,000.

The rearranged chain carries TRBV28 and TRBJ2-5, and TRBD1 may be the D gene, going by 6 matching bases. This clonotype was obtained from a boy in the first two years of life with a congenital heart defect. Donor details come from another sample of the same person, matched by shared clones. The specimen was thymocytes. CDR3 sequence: CASRPNPGHPQETQYF. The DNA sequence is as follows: TGTGCCAGCAGGCCAAACCCGGGACACCCGCAAGAGACCCAGTACTTC.